The T cell receptor beta chain under discussion was sequenced for a study of cytomegalovirus exposure and HLA in healthy donors. About the research overall: From 170 million or so T cells, an earlier analysis saw approximately 120 million unique TCR beta sequences.

Primers: 60 Vbeta forward and 13 Jbeta reverse. Data came from immunoSEQ multiplex PCR; TCRdb stores just in-frame clones and leaves some out. The sample lists about 160,000 clones; 60% to 85% were seen once. CDR3 length: 15 amino acids. With 3 bases clipped from V and 1 base from J, the junction kept 4 bases outside the gene matches. The germline V gene encodes CDR1 SEHNR and CDR2 FQNEAQ (reference sequence). The chain has TRBV7-9 and TRBJ1-1; 8 positions match TRBD1. Sequencing was performed on PBMCs. This TCR was sampled from a woman aged 30 to 39 in good health and CMV-seronegative. In nucleotides, the CDR3 is TGTGCCAGCAGCTTCACACAGGGGGAGAACACTGAAGCTTTCTTT. It codes for CASSFTQGENTEAFF.